Listed here are 29 T cell receptor beta chains from one sample, sequenced in a study of Graves' ophthalmopathy and Graves' hyperthyroidism. Amplifying from RNA transcripts, the study obtained TCR beta CDR3 regions. The library came from an HTBI-primed first-round RT-PCR and a second-round multiplex PCR. TCRdb re-called the multiplex PCR reads with MiXCR, one entry per CDR3 protein. The sample lists approximately 700,000 distinct CDR3 sequences; approximately 40% were seen once. The sample consisted of peripheral blood. The receptors were sampled from an adult man with Graves' ophthalmopathy.

The V gene is TRBV20-1, the J gene TRBJ1-1; TRBD1 might be the D (6 bases). CDR1 DFQATT and CDR2 SNEGSKA come from the germline V gene (reference sequence). This CDR3 region has 14 residues. Trimming pared 5 bases from V and 2 bases from J, leaving 15 bases between. This CDR3 is CSADRGGVNTEAFF. In DNA, the CDR3 is TGCAGTGCTGACCGGGGGGGCGTTAACACTGAAGCTTTCTTT.

The rearrangement links TRBV29-1 to TRBJ2-5, with D tentatively TRBD1 or TRBD2 (5 bases each). The CDR3 consists of 14 residues. Germline lookup yields CDR1 SQVTM and CDR2 ANQGSEA. The DNA for the CDR3 is TGCAGTTCAAAGCGAGGGGCTGGCTATGAGACCCAGTACTTC. Translation gives CSSKRGAGYETQYF.

This clonotype was counted only a few times. The V call is TRBV7-9, the J call TRBJ2-5; 12 bases map to TRBD2. CDR1 and CDR2 (germline): SEHNR, FQNEAQ (reference sequence). The CDR3 is 15 residues long. Trimming took 4 bases from V and 5 from J; bases not matched to a gene: 5. CDR3: CASSSSGGAWETQYF. The CDR3 nucleotides read TGTGCCAGCAGCTCTAGCGGGGGGGCCTGGGAGACCCAGTACTTC.

The V gene is TRBV4-2, the J gene TRBJ2-2; D perhaps matches TRBD1 (6 bases). The V gene's germline CDR1 is LGHNA and CDR2 YNFKEQ. The CDR3 sequence is 15 residues long. V lost 0 bases and J 5 bases, leaving 10 bases between the germline ends. The CDR3 is CASSQDLQGTGELFF. The DNA of the CDR3 is TGTGCCAGCAGCCAAGATCTGCAGGGGACCGGGGAGCTGTTTTTT.

As DNA, the CDR3 is TGTGCCAGCAGCTTCCACGGGGGATCCGCAGATACGCAGTATTTT. Amino acid sequence: CASSFHGGSADTQYF. The J gene is TRBJ2-3, the V gene TRBV11-2, with D possibly being TRBD2 (6 bases). V lost 3 bases and J 4 bases, leaving 14 bases between the germline ends. The CDR3 runs 15 residues. Germline CDR1 SGHAT, CDR2 FQNNGV.

The chain links TRBV9 to TRBJ2-7; 7 bases map to TRBD2. With V trimmed by 3 bases and J by 6 bases, 3 bases remained unmatched. CDR3 size: 12 residues. Germline-derived CDR1 and CDR2 are SGDLS and YYNGEE. Here the CDR3 reads CASSGSGIEQYF. In DNA, the CDR3 is TGTGCCAGCAGCGGGAGCGGGATCGAGCAGTACTTC. The full variable domain, its missing parts supplied by reference TRBV9 and TRBJ2-7, is DSGVTQTPKHLITATGQRVTLRCSPRSGDLSVYWYQQSLDQGLQFLIQYYNGEERAKGNILERFSAQQFPDLHSELNLSSLELGDSALYFCASSGSGIEQYFGPGTRLTVT.

This clonotype turned up a few times. V usage is TRBV12-3 or TRBV12-4 and J usage is TRBJ2-7; a weak D match, TRBD2 (5 bases). This CDR3 region has 13 residues. V lost 3 bases and J lost 6, with 12 bases in between. CDR3 nucleotides: TGTGCCAGCAGTTTGAAATCGGGATCCGAGCAGTACTTC. This translates into CASSLKSGSEQYF.

On this clonotype itself: Given a much more abundant clone one base away, this may be a read error. The chain uses TRBV7-2 and TRBJ1-6, with 7 bases aligning to TRBD1. In germline, CDR1 is SGHTA, CDR2 FQGNSA. CDR3 size: 13 residues. Written as DNA, the CDR3 is TGTGCCAGCAGACAGGGGCTGAATTCACCCATCCACTTT. Translating gives CASRQGLNSPIHF.

This clonotype appeared a few times. The rearrangement joins TRBV24-1 to TRBJ2-3; D unresolved. There are 15 residues in the CDR3. Germline V gene lookup returns CDR1 KGHDR and CDR2 SFDVKD. Trimming left V 3 bases short and J 0 bases short, with 9 bases between. The CDR3 nucleotides read TGTGCCACCAGTGATCCGTCCGACAGCACAGATACGCAGTATTTT. Translation: CATSDPSDSTDTQYF.

This clonotype was counted at least ten times. The chain is built from TRBV2 and TRBJ1-2, with a possible D match to TRBD1 (5 bases). The CDR3 extends over 13 amino acids. Germline V lookup: CDR1 SNHLY, CDR2 FYNNEI. The ends were cut back, 6 bases at V and 4 bases at J, with 12 bases in the middle. The CDR3 coding sequence is TGTGCCAGCAGAGCCACAGGCTTCTATGGCTACACCTTC. Its translation is CASRATGFYGYTF.

This clonotype was picked up many times. V and J are TRBV20-1 and TRBJ1-2; D is ambiguous. CDR3 size: 11 residues. Per germline, CDR1 DFQATT and CDR2 SNEGSKA (reference sequence). The germline V and J ends were trimmed by 3 bases and 8 bases, with 10 bases remaining between them. For the CDR3, the DNA is TGCAGTGCTAGCTTGGGATTAGGCTACACCTTC. It encodes CSASLGLGYTF.

The chain combines TRBV20-1 with TRBJ2-7, with unresolved D. Germline values: CDR1 DFQATT, CDR2 SNEGSKA (reference sequence). The CDR3 length is 13 residues. V lost 0 bases, J lost 3 bases, and 9 bases lay in between. CDR3 sequence: CSARDPAHYEQYF. In DNA, the CDR3 is TGCAGTGCTAGAGATCCGGCACACTACGAGCAGTACTTC.

The rearrangement uses TRBV15 and TRBJ1-1; the D is unclear. Per the germline V gene, CDR1 is LNHNV and CDR2 is YYDKDF (reference sequence). V dropped 5 bases and J dropped 0 bases, with 10 bases sitting between them. This CDR3 is 14 amino acids long. The CDR3 coding sequence is TGTGCCACCAGCGTGGGCACCATGAACACTGAAGCTTTCTTT. Its protein product is CATSVGTMNTEAFF.

Of note for this clonotype: Just one base apart from a much larger clone, this may be a read error. The chain recombines TRBV19 with TRBJ1-3; 8 bases map to TRBD1. Germline CDR1 reads LNHDA; CDR2 reads SQIVND (reference sequence). The CDR3 is 16 residues long. Written as DNA, the CDR3 is TGTGCCAGTACCCTTCGGACAGGGATAGCTGGAAACTCCATATATTTT. Translated, it gives CASTLRTGIAGNSIYF. Full variable domain (missing parts from reference TRBV19 and TRBJ1-3): DGGITQSPKYLFRKEGQNVTLSCEQNLNHDAMYWYRQDPGQGLRLIYYSQIVNDFQKGDIAEGYSVSREKKESFPLTVTSAQKNPTAFYLCASTLRTGIAGNSIYFGEGSWLTVV.

J is TRBJ1-1 and V is TRBV29-1; 7 positions agree with TRBD1. This CDR3 comprises 13 residues. From germline, CDR1 is SQVTM and CDR2 ANQGSEA. V lost 5 bases, J lost 7 bases, and 10 bases stayed unmatched. CDR3 bases: TGCAGCGTTTGGGACAGCGGAAGAGGTGAAGCTTTCTTT. It yields the protein CSVWDSGRGEAFF.

V is TRBV25-1 and J is TRBJ1-2; D gene unclear. The germline V gene has CDR1 MGHDK and CDR2 SYGVNS. V lost 5 bases to trimming and J lost 2 bases, with 12 bases between them. The CDR3 consists of 14 residues. DNA for the CDR3: TGTGCCAGCAGTATACCCCTAGGAAACTATGGCTACACCTTC. This gives the protein CASSIPLGNYGYTF.

This clonotype was found a few times. J is TRBJ1-2 and V is TRBV9; 10 nucleotides line up with TRBD1. Germline CDR1 and CDR2: SGDLS and YYNGEE. V trimming: 3 bases; J trimming: 7 bases; junction bases outside the gene matches: 18. The CDR3 is made up of 18 amino acids. Here the CDR3 reads CASSALTGGARIVFGYTF. The CDR3 nucleotides read TGTGCCAGCAGCGCCCTGACAGGGGGCGCGAGAATAGTTTTTGGCTACACCTTC.

This clonotype was recorded many times. The rearrangement joins TRBV10-3 to TRBJ1-1, with D unresolved. V lost 7 bases and J 1 base, leaving 13 bases between the germline ends. The CDR3 has 14 residues. From germline, CDR1 is ENHRY and CDR2 SYGVKD. DNA for the CDR3: TGTGCCATCACCCCTGGTGGAGAGAACACTGAAGCTTTCTTT. Protein product: CAITPGGENTEAFF.

This clonotype was seen only a few times. The genes are TRBV6-6 and TRBJ2-7, with 11 bases identical to TRBD2. The junction had 3 bases not matched to a gene; V was cut back by 6 bases and J by 2 bases. The CDR3 spans 14 residues. Germline V gives CDR1 MNHNY, CDR2 SVGAGI (reference sequence). CDR3 residues: CASSQTSGTYEQYF. CDR3 nucleotide sequence: TGTGCCAGCAGCCAGACTAGCGGGACCTACGAGCAGTACTTC.

Many counts were recorded for this clonotype. The chain links TRBV6-5 to TRBJ1-2; no reliable D call. The CDR3 has 14 residues. Germline V gives CDR1 MNHEY, CDR2 SVGAGI. The V end was cut by 5 bases, the J end by 4 bases, with 14 bases between. The CDR3 spells CASSHADRLYGYTF. The DNA of the CDR3 is TGTGCCAGCAGTCACGCCGATCGGCTCTATGGCTACACCTTC.

In DNA, the CDR3 is TGTGCCAGCATGTGGGAGGGTAAAGGCTACACCTTC. It translates to CASMWEGKGYTF. The V and J genes are TRBV10-3 and TRBJ1-2; D not certain. Germline loops: CDR1 ENHRY, CDR2 SYGVKD. The CDR3 covers 12 residues. V lost 10 bases and J 8 bases, leaving 17 bases between the germline ends.

About this clonotype itself: Its ends do not fully match the called genes, so a read error is possible. This sequence joins TRBV12-3 or TRBV12-4 and TRBJ2-5; perhaps TRBD2 as D (6 bases). The CDR3 length is 14 residues. The CDR3 DNA follows: TGTGCCAGCAGCAGTCGGGGGACCCAAGAGACCCGGTACTTC. The encoded protein is CASSSRGTQETRYF.

J is TRBJ2-7 and V is TRBV7-9; D is unresolved. Trimming left V 5 bases short and J 7 bases short, with 12 bases between. The germline gives CDR1 SEHNR, CDR2 FQNEAQ (reference sequence). This CDR3 is 12 amino acids long. This CDR3 is CASSQVHGEQYF. The CDR3 DNA is TGTGCCAGCAGCCAAGTCCACGGAGAGCAGTACTTC.

The V call is TRBV10-3, the J call TRBJ1-1, with 9 bases lining up with TRBD1. CDR1 and CDR2 from the germline V gene are ENHRY and SYGVKD. The ends lost 10 bases at V and 5 bases at J; junction bases unmatched: 14. This CDR3 is built from 15 residues. In DNA, the CDR3 is TGTGCCAGCAGCGCCGGGACAGGGTTGGAAACTGAAGCTTTCTTT. This translates into CASSAGTGLETEAFF.

This clonotype was counted a few times. V gene TRBV7-6 combines with J gene TRBJ2-2, with D perhaps TRBD1 or TRBD2 (6 bases each). Trimming pared 8 bases from V and 6 bases from J, leaving 10 bases between. In germline, CDR1 is SGHVS, CDR2 FNYEAQ. The CDR3 totals 12 residues. In DNA, the CDR3 is TGTGCCAGCCTCCGGGGGCCCGGGGAGCTGTTTTTT. Translating it yields CASLRGPGELFF. The full variable domain, completed using reference TRBV7-6 and TRBJ2-2, is GAGVSQSPRYKVTKRGQDVALRCDPISGHVSLYWYRQALGQGPEFLTYFNYEAQQDKSGLPNDRFSAERPEGSISTLTIQRTEQRDSAMYRCASLRGPGELFFGEGSRLTVL.

This clonotype was seen many times. This sequence joins TRBV10-1 and TRBJ2-7; the D gene is possibly TRBD1 (6 bases). Trimming took off 2 bases at V and 5 bases at J, with 19 bases between the two ends. This CDR3 has 16 residues. Germline lookup yields CDR1 WNHNN and CDR2 SYGVQD (reference sequence). The DNA for the CDR3 is TGCGCCAGCAGTGAGCAGGGCACCGGGACAATGGACGAGCAGTACTTC. As protein: CASSEQGTGTMDEQYF.

This clonotype was seen at least ten times. The chain has TRBV29-1 and TRBJ2-7; D might be TRBD1 (5 bases). Trimming pared 2 bases from V and 3 bases from J, leaving 8 bases between. Germline assignment: CDR1 SQVTM and CDR2 ANQGSEA. The CDR3 is made up of 12 amino acids. The CDR3 DNA follows: TGCAGCGTTGAAAAGACAGTCTACGAGCAGTACTTC. This gives the protein CSVEKTVYEQYF.

With respect to this clonotype: The junction differs from germline at one of its ends, possibly a read error. This chain connects TRBV9 to TRBJ2-7, with TRBD1 identical over 7 bases. This CDR3 region has 14 residues. Germline V gene sequence: CDR1 SGDLS, CDR2 YYNGEE. The CDR3 bases are TGTGCTAGCAGCGGACAGGCCGCGTCTAGGGACCAGTACTTC. Protein sequence: CASSGQAASRDQYF.

V gene TRBV7-9 combines with J gene TRBJ1-2; no definite D call. Trimming took 6 bases from V and 0 from J, leaving 5 bases between them. CDR3 length equals 12 residues. The germline V gene encodes CDR1 SEHNR and CDR2 FQNEAQ (reference sequence). CDR3 protein: CASRGTNYGYTF. In DNA, the CDR3 is TGTGCCAGCAGAGGAACTAACTATGGCTACACCTTC.